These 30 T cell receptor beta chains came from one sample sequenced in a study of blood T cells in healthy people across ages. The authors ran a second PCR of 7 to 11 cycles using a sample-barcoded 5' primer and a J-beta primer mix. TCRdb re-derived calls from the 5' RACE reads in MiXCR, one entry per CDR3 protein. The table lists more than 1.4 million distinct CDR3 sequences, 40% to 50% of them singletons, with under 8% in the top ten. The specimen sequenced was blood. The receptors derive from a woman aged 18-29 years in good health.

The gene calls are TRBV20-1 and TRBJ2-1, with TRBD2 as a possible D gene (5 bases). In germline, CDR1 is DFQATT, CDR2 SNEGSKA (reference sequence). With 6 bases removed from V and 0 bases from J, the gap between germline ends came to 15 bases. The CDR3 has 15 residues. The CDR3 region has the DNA TGCAGTGCGAATGGCGGGCGCAGCTCCTACAATGAGCAGTTCTTC. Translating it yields CSANGGRSSYNEQFF.

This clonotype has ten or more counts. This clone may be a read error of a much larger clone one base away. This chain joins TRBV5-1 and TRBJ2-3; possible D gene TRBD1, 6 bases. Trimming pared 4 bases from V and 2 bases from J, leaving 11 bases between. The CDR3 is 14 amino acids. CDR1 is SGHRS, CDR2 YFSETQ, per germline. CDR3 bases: TGCGCCAGCAGCGTGGGACATACCACAGATACGCAGTATTTT. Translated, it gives CASSVGHTTDTQYF.

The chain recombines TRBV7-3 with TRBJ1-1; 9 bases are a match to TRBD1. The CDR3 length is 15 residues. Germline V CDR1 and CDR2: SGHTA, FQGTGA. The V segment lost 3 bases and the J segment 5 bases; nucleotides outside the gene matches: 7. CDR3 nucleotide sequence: TGTGCCAGCAGCTTGGCCGGGACAGGGAGGACTGAAGCTTTCTTT. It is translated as CASSLAGTGRTEAFF.

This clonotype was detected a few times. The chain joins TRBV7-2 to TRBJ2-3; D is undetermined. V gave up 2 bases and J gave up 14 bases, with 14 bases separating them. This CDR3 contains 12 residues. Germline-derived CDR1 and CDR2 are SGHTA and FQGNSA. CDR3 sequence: CASSLTLATVYF. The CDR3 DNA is TGTGCCAGCAGCTTAACACTGGCTACCGTGTATTTT.

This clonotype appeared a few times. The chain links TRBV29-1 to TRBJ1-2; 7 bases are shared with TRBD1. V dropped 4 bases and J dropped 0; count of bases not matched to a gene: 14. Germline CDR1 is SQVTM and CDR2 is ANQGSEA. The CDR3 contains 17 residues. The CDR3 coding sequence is TGCAGCGTTGCCGGGACAGAGCCTCAATTAGCTAACTATGGCTACACCTTC. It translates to CSVAGTEPQLANYGYTF.

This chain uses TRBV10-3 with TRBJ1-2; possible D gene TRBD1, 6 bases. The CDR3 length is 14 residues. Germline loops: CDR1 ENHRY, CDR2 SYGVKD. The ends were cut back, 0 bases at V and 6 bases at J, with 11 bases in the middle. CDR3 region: CAISESHRADGYTF. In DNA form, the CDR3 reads TGTGCCATCAGTGAGTCCCACAGGGCGGATGGCTACACCTTC.

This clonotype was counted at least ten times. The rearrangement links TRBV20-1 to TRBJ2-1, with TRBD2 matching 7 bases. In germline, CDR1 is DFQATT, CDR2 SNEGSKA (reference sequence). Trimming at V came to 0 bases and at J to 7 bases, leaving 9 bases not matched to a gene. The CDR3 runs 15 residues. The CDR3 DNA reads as TGCAGTGCTAGAGACGCGGGAGTGGTGGCGAATGAGCAGTTCTTC. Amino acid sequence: CSARDAGVVANEQFF.

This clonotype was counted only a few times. As DNA, the CDR3 is TGTGCCAGCAGAATTTTCGGGACAGGGGGCTCTGGCTACACCTTC. As protein: CASRIFGTGGSGYTF. J is TRBJ1-2 and V is TRBV5-6, with 12 bases aligning to TRBD1. The CDR3 is made up of 15 amino acids. With V trimmed by 5 bases and J by 7 bases, 9 bases remained unmatched. From germline, CDR1 is SGHDT and CDR2 YYEEEE. The full variable domain, in which reference TRBV5-6 and TRBJ1-2 provide the parts outside the CDR3, is DAGVTQSPTHLIKTRGQQVTLRCSPKSGHDTVSWYQQALGQGPQFIFQYYEEEERQRGNFPDRFSGHQFPNYSSELNVNALLLGDSALYLCASRIFGTGGSGYTFGSGTRLTVV.

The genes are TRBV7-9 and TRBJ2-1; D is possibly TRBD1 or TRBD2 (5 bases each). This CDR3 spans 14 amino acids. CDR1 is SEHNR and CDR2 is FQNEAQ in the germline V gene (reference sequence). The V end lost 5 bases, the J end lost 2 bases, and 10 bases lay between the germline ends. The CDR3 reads CASSARDAYNEQFF. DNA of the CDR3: TGTGCCAGCAGCGCCCGGGACGCCTACAATGAGCAGTTCTTC.

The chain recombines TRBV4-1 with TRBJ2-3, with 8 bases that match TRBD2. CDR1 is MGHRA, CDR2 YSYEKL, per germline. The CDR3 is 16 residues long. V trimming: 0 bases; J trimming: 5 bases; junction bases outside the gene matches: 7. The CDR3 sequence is CASSQEGRGVEDTQYF. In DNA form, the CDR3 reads TGCGCCAGCAGCCAAGAAGGGCGGGGGGTGGAAGATACGCAGTATTTT.

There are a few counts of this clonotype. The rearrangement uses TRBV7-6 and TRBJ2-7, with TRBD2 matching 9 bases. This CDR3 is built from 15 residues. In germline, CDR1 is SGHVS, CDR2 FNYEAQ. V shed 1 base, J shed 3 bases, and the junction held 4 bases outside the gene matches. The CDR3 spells CASSLDAGGVYEQYF. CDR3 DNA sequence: TGTGCCAGCAGCTTAGACGCGGGGGGGGTCTACGAGCAGTACTTC.

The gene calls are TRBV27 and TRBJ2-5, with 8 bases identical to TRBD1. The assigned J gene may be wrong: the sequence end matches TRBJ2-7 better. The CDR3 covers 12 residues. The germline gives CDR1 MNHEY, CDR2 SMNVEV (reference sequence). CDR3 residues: CASRTGEGEQYF. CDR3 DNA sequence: TGTGCCAGCAGGACAGGGGAAGGCGAGCAGTACTTC.

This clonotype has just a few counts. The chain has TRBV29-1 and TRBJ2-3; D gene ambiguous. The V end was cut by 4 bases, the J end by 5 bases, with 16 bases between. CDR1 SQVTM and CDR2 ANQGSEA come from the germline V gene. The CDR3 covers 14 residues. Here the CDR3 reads CSVGVPHPRDTQYF. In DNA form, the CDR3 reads TGCAGCGTTGGAGTCCCACATCCCAGAGATACGCAGTATTTT.

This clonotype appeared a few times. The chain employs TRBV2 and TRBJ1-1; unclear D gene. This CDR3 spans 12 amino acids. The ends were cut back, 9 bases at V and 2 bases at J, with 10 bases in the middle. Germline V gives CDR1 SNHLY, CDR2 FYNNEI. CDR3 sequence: CARDRFNTEAFF. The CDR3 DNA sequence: TGTGCCAGAGACCGATTTAACACTGAAGCTTTCTTT.

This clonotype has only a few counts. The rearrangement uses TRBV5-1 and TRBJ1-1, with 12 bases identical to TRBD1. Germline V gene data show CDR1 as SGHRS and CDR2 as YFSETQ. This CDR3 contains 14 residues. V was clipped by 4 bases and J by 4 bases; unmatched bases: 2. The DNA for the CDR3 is TGCGCCAGCAGCGGGGGACAGGGGGCCACTGAAGCTTTCTTT. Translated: CASSGGQGATEAFF.

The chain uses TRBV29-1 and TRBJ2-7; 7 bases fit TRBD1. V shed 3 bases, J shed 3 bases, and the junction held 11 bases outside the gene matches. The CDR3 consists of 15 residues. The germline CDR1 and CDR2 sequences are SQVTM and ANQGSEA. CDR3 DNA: TGCAGCGTTGATTTAGGGGGCGGTCACGTCTACGAGCAGTACTTC. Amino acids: CSVDLGGGHVYEQYF.

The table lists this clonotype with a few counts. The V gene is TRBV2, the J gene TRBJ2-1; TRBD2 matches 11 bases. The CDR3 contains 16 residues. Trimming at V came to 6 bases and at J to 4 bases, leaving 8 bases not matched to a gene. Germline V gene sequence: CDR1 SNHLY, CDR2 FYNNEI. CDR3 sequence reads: CASRPLTSGVYNEQFF. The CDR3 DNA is TGTGCCAGCAGACCATTGACTAGCGGGGTATACAATGAGCAGTTCTTC.

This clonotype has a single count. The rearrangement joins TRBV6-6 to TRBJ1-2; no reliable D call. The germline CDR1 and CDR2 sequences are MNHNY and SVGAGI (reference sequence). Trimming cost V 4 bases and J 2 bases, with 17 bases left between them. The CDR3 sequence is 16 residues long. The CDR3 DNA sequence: TGTGCCAGCAGTTGCTCCCCAAGGACTGCCAACTATGGCTACACCTTC. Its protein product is CASSCSPRTANYGYTF.

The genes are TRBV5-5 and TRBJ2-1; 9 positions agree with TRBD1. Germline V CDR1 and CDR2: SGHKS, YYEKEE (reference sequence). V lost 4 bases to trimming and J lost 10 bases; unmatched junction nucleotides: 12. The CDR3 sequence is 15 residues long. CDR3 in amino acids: CASSLTGGGNYEQFF. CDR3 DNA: TGTGCCAGCAGCCTCACAGGGGGCGGAAATTACGAGCAGTTCTTC.

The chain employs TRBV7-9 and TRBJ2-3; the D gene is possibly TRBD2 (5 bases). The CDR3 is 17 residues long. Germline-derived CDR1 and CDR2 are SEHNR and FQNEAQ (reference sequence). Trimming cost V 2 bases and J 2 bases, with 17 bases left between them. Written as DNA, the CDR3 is TGTGCCAGCAGCTTAACCCGGGTAGCGAGACACACAGATACGCAGTATTTT. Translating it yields CASSLTRVARHTDTQYF.

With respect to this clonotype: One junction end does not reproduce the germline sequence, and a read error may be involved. The CDR3 region is CSARETESYEQYF. In DNA form, the CDR3 reads TGCAGCGCCCGGGAGACAGAGTCCTATGAGCAGTACTTC. This chain connects TRBV29-1 to TRBJ2-7; D might be TRBD2 (6 bases). The CDR3 is made up of 13 amino acids. CDR1 is SQVTM and CDR2 is ANQGSEA in the germline V gene.

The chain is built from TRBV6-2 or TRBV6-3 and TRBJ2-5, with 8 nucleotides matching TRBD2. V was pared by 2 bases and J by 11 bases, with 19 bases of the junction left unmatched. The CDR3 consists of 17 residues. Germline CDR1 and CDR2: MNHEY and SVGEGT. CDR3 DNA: TGTGCCAGCAGTTACAATTTCGGGGGACTAGGTACCGATGAGCAGTACTTC. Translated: CASSYNFGGLGTDEQYF.

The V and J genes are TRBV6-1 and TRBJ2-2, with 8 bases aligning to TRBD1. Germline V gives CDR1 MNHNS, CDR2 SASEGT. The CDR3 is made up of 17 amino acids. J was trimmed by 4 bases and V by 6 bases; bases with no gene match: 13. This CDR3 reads CASSHELQGAGTGELFF. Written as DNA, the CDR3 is TGTGCCAGCAGCCATGAACTCCAGGGGGCCGGCACCGGGGAGCTGTTTTTT.

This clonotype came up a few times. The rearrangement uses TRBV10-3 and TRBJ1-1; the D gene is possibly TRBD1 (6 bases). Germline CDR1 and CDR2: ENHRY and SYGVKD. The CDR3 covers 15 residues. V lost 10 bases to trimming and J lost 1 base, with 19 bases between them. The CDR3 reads CATRSDMTGNTEAFF. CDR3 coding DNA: TGTGCCACCAGGTCAGACATGACAGGGAACACTGAAGCTTTCTTT.

The CDR3 reads CASSTGFGQSTRGYTF. CDR3 coding DNA: TGTGCCAGCAGCACTGGTTTTGGACAGTCGACACGGGGCTACACCTTC. The J gene is TRBJ1-2, the V gene TRBV28; tentative D call: TRBD1 (6 bases). The CDR3 consists of 16 residues. Germline V CDR1 and CDR2: MDHEN, SYDVKM. Trimming took 6 bases from V and 8 from J, leaving 25 bases between them.

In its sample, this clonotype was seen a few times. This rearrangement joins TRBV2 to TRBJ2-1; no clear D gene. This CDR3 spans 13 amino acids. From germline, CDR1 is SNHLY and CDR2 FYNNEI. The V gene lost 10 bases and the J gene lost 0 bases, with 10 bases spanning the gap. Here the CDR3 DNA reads TGTGCCATGCAATCAGGCTCCTACAATGAGCAGTTCTTC. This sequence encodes CAMQSGSYNEQFF.

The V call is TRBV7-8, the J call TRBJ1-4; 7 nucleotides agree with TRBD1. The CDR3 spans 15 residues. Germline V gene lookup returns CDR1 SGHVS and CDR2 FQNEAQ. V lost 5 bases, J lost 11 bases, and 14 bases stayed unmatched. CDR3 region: CASSRRQGFFGKLFF. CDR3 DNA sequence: TGTGCCAGCAGCCGAAGACAGGGTTTTTTCGGGAAACTGTTTTTT.

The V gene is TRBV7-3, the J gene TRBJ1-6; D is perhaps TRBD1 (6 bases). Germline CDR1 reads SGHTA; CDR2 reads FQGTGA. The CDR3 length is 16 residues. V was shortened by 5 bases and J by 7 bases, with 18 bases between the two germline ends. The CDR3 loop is CASSRSKDSLNSPLHF. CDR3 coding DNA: TGTGCCAGCAGCCGAAGCAAGGACAGTCTCAATTCACCCCTCCACTTT.

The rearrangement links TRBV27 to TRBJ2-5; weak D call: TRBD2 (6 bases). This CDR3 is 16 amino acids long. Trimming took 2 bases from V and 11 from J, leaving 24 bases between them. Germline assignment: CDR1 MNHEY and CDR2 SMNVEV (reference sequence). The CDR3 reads CASSLVGGQLYSEQYF. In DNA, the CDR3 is TGTGCCAGCAGTTTAGTGGGGGGTCAGTTGTATAGTGAGCAGTACTTC.

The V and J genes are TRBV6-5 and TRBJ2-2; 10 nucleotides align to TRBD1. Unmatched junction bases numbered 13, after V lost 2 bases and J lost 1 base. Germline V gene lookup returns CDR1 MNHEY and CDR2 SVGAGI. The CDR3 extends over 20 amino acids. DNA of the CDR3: TGTGCCAGCAGTTACCCTGGGGGGACAGGGGTTAATCGGAACACCGGGGAGCTGTTTTTT. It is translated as CASSYPGGTGVNRNTGELFF.